A selection of T cell receptor beta chains follows, all from one sample in a study of T cells in Graves' hyperthyroidism and ophthalmopathy. TCRdb recomputed calls from the multiplex PCR reads with MiXCR, one row per CDR3 protein. The sample records about 660,000 distinct CDR3 sequences, just under 45% being singletons. Specimen: peripheral blood or thyroid tissue (not recorded which). The receptors here all came from an adult man with Graves' disease, either hyperthyroidism or ophthalmopathy (not recorded which). Each CDR3 is given with its conserved first and last residue. The D gene is left open where the match is weak. Rows give clone size only sometimes, using once, few, many, or a class for an expanded clone.

V	D	size	J	CDR3	DNA
TRBV6-5	TRBD2	few	TRBJ2-2	CATAGVRGGELFF	TGTGCCACCGCGGGGGTTCGAGGCGGGGAGCTGTTTTTT
TRBV10-3	-	-	TRBJ1-5	CAISDLGGDQPQHF	TGTGCCATCAGTGATCTGGGGGGGGATCAGCCCCAGCATTTT
TRBV7-3	TRBD2	few	TRBJ2-5	CASSLTPGLAGEETQYF	TGTGCCAGCAGCTTAACTCCGGGACTAGCGGGAGAAGAGACCCAGTACTTC
TRBV15	-	many	TRBJ1-4	CATSRARRAGDEKLFF	TGTGCCACCAGCAGAGCTCGGCGGGCAGGTGATGAAAAACTGTTTTTT
TRBV7-8	TRBD1	many	TRBJ1-2	CASSLDSGGLNYGYTF	TGTGCCAGCAGCTTAGACTCAGGGGGCCTAAACTATGGCTACACCTTC
TRBV20-1	-	few	TRBJ1-5	CSAPDLSGWQSNQPQHF	TGCAGTGCTCCCGACTTGAGTGGGTGGCAGAGCAATCAGCCCCAGCATTTT
TRBV29-1	-	-	TRBJ1-4	CSVSRAGDEKLFF	TGCAGCGTTAGTCGGGCAGGGGACGAAAAACTGTTTTTT
TRBV9	TRBD1	many	TRBJ1-2	CASSVDTYRDRGFAF	TGTGCCAGCAGCGTAGACACTTACAGGGACAGGGGATTTGCCTTC
TRBV9	-	few	TRBJ1-6	CASSPPPPDNSPLHF	TGTGCCAGCAGCCCACCCCCTCCGGATAATTCACCCCTCCACTTT
TRBV5-1	-	many	TRBJ1-2	CASSLEGGYGYTF	TGTGCCAGCAGTTTAGAGGGAGGCTATGGCTACACCTTC
TRBV7-8	-	-	TRBJ2-5	CASSPGTSGIGETQYF	TGTGCCAGCAGCCCCGGGACATCAGGGATCGGAGAGACCCAGTACTTC
TRBV2	-	few	TRBJ2-7	CASRLGTGVEQYF	TGTGCCAGCAGGCTAGGGACCGGGGTGGAGCAGTACTTC
TRBV2	-	-	TRBJ1-6	CASSEHGLLGSPLHF	TGTGCCAGCAGTGAACACGGACTTCTTGGTTCACCCCTCCACTTT
TRBV7-9	-	-	TRBJ2-7	CASSYAGFHEQYF	TGTGCCAGCAGTTACGCAGGGTTCCACGAGCAGTACTTC
TRBV7-9	TRBD2	-	TRBJ2-7	CASSQVAGVRDEQYF	TGTGCCAGCAGCCAGGTAGCGGGGGTTCGGGACGAGCAGTACTTC
TRBV5-1	-	many	TRBJ1-5	CASSLTGKGQPQHF	TGCGCCAGCAGCTTGACAGGGAAAGGTCAGCCCCAGCATTTT
TRBV29-1	-	-	TRBJ1-3	CSVAQGAGNTIYF	TGCAGCGTTGCCCAGGGTGCTGGAAACACCATATATTTT
TRBV5-6	-	many	TRBJ1-6	CASSFTNRVGSPLHF	TGTGCCAGCAGCTTTACTAACAGGGTAGGATCACCCCTCCACTTT
TRBV7-9	-	once	TRBJ1-1	CASSGWGSITEAFF	TGTGCCAGCAGCGGCTGGGGGTCGATCACTGAAGCTTTCTTT
TRBV29-1	TRBD2	once	TRBJ2-7	CSAGLAGVRYEQYF	TGCAGCGCGGGACTAGCGGGAGTTCGTTACGAGCAGTACTTC
TRBV7-6	-	-	TRBJ2-5	CASSLGAATETQYF	TGTGCCAGCAGCTTAGGTGCTGCGACCGAGACCCAGTACTTC
TRBV15	-	once	TRBJ1-5	CATSRDRAGSQVLDQPQHF	TGTGCCACCAGCAGAGATAGGGCAGGGTCTCAAGTTTTGGATCAGCCCCAGCATTTT
TRBV29-1	-	-	TRBJ1-1	CSLLSATKAFF	TGCAGCTTATTGTCAGCGACAAAAGCTTTCTTT
TRBV7-8	TRBD1	-	TRBJ1-2	CASSLDREIGYTF	TGTGCCAGCAGCCTCGACAGGGAGATTGGCTACACCTTC
TRBV7-8	TRBD2	-	TRBJ2-2	CASRRTSENTGELFF	TGTGCCAGCAGGCGGACTAGCGAGAACACCGGGGAGCTGTTTTTT
TRBV2	-	-	TRBJ2-7	CASSAGPGIYEQYF	TGTGCCAGCAGTGCGGGCCCAGGGATCTACGAGCAGTACTTC
TRBV10-2	-	many	TRBJ2-5	CASSKQGVVGETQYF	TGCGCCAGCAGCAAGCAAGGGGTCGTCGGGGAGACCCAGTACTTC
TRBV29-1	TRBD1	-	TRBJ1-2	CSGLGQGPDYGYTF	TGCAGCGGACTGGGACAGGGCCCGGACTATGGCTACACCTTC
TRBV2	TRBD2	many	TRBJ2-5	CASSRSGLAQETQYF	TGTGCCAGCAGTCGCTCCGGACTAGCGCAAGAGACCCAGTACTTC
TRBV7-2	-	-	TRBJ2-5	CATSKANQETQYF	TGTGCCACCTCAAAGGCTAACCAAGAGACCCAGTACTTC
TRBV7-2	TRBD1	-	TRBJ2-2	CASSTLTGMNTGELFF	TGTGCCAGCAGCACCCTGACAGGGATGAACACCGGGGAGCTGTTTTTT
TRBV7-3	-	-	TRBJ1-6	CASSPTGGSGNSPLHF	TGTGCCAGCAGTCCCACCGGGGGGAGCGGGAATTCACCCCTCCACTTT
TRBV10-3	-	-	TRBJ2-5	CAISARDFAGQETQYF	TGTGCCATCAGTGCTAGAGATTTCGCAGGGCAAGAGACCCAGTACTTC
TRBV7-9	-	few	TRBJ1-1	CASSFTRERTEAFF	TGTGCCAGCAGCTTTACCAGGGAGAGAACTGAAGCTTTCTTT
TRBV12-5	TRBD1	few	TRBJ1-2	CASGVGTGYGYTF	TGTGCTAGTGGTGTCGGGACAGGCTATGGCTACACCTTC
TRBV12-3/TRBV12-4	-	few	TRBJ1-5	CASSPGGMNQPQHF	TGTGCCAGCAGTCCCGGGGGCATGAATCAGCCCCAGCATTTT
TRBV10-2	-	many	TRBJ1-5	CASSESFRHNQPQHF	TGCGCCAGCAGTGAGTCGTTCCGGCATAATCAGCCCCAGCATTTT
TRBV10-3	TRBD1	many	TRBJ2-5	CAISEGGQGGETQYF	TGTGCCATCAGTGAGGGGGGACAGGGTGGAGAGACCCAGTACTTC
TRBV24-1	TRBD1	many	TRBJ2-7	CATSEPGQREQYF	TGTGCCACCAGTGAGCCGGGACAGCGAGAGCAGTACTTC